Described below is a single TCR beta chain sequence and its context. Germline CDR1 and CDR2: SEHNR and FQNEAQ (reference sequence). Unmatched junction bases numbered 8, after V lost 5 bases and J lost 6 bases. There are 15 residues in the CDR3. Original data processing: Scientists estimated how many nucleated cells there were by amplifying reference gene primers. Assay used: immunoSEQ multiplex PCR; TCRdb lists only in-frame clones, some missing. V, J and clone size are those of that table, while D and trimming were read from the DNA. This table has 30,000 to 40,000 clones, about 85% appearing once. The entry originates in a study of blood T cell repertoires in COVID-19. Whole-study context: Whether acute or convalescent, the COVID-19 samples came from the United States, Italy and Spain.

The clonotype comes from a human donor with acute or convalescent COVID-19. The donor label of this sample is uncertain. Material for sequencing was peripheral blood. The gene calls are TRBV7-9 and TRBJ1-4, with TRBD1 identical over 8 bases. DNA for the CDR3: TGTGCCAGCAGCGCGGGGACAGGTGGTCATGAAAAACTGTTTTTT. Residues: CASSAGTGGHEKLFF.